Below, one T cell receptor (beta chain) is given with its context. The investigators split CD4+ cells into a CD45RA+ naive subset and a CD45RA-negative memory subset. Clones were read by immunoSEQ multiplex PCR, and TCRdb kept only the in-frame ones, dropping some. The sample has some 1.5 million clones; around 95% are singletons. These data originate in a study of shared clonotypes between healthy human individuals. From germline, CDR1 is SGHKS and CDR2 YYEKEE (reference sequence). This CDR3 contains 14 residues. The V gene end was trimmed by 4 bases and the J gene end by 5 bases; junction bases not matched to a gene: 3.

The chain links TRBV5-5 to TRBJ1-5; TRBD1 agrees at 10 bases. The clonotype comes from a man between 25 and 39 years old in good health. Sequencing was carried out using naive CD4+ T cells sorted from blood. Subset defined: CD45RA+ positively selected. The CDR3 coding sequence is TGTGCCAGCAGCCCCGGGACAGGGGATCAGCCCCAGCATTTT. This gives the protein CASSPGTGDQPQHF.